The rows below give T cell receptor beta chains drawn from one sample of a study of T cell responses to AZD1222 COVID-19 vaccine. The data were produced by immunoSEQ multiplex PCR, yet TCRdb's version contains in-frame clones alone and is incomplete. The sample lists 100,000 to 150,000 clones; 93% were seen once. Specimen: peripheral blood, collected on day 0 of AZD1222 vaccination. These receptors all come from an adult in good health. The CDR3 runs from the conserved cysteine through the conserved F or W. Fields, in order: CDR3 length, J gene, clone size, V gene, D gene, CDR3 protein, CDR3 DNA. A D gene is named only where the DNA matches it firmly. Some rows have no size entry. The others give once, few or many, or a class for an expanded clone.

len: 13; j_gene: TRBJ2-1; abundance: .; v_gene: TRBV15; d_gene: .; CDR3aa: CATTENSYNEQFF; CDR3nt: TGTGCCACCACGGAAAACTCCTACAATGAGCAGTTCTTC
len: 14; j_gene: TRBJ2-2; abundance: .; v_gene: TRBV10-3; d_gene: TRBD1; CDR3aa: CAISTGDSRRELFF; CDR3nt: TGTGCCATCAGCACCGGGGACAGTCGGCGGGAGCTGTTTTTT
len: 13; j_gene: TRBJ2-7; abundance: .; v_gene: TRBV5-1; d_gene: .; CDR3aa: CASSLESWGAGIF; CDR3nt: .
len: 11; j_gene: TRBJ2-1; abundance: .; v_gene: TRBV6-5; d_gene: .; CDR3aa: CASSRLDEQFF; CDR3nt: TGTGCCAGCAGCCGGTTGGATGAGCAGTTCTTC
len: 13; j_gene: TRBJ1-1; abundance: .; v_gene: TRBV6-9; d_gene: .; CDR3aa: CASSYRGVGEAFF; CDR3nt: TGTGCCAGCAGTTACCGGGGGGTAGGGGAAGCTTTCTTT
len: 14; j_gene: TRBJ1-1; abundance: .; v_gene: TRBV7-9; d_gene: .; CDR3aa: CASSLRQMNTEAFF; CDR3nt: TGTGCCAGCAGCTTGAGACAGATGAACACTGAAGCTTTCTTT
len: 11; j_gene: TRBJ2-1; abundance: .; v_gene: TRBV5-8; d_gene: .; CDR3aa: CASSLVREQFF; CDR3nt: TGTGCCAGCAGCTTGGTTAGGGAGCAGTTCTTC
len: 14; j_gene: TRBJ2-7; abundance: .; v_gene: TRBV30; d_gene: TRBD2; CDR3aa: CAWSVAGGTYEQYF; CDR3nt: TGTGCCTGGAGTGTAGCGGGAGGTACCTACGAGCAGTACTTC
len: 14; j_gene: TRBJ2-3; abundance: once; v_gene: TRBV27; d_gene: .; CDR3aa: CASSGGSSTDTQYF; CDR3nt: TGTGCCAGCAGTGGAGGATCTAGCACAGATACGCAGTATTTT
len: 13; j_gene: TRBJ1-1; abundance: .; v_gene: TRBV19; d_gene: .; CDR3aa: CASIGAANTEAFF; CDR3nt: TGTGCCAGTATAGGGGCAGCGAACACTGAAGCTTTCTTT
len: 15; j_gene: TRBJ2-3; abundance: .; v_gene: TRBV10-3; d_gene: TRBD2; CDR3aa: CAISGTSSSTDTQYF; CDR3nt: TGTGCCATCAGTGGGACTAGCTCTAGCACAGATACGCAGTATTTT
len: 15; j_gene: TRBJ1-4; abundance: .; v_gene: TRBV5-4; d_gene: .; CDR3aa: CASSLYSGGDEKLFF; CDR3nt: TGTGCCAGCAGCCTCTATTCCGGGGGGGATGAAAAACTGTTTTTT
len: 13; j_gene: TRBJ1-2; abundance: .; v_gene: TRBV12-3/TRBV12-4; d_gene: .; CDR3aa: CASSVGVGRGYTF; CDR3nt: TGTGCCAGCAGTGTAGGGGTAGGAAGAGGCTACACCTTC
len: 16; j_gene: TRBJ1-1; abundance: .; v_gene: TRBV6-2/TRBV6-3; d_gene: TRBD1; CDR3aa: CASSYSGGGKAIEAFF; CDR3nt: TGTGCCAGCAGTTACTCTGGAGGGGGCAAGGCTATTGAAGCTTTCTTT
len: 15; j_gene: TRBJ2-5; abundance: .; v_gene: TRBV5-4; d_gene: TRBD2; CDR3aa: CASSLWFSGQETQYF; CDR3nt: TGTGCCAGCAGCTTGTGGTTTAGCGGGCAAGAGACCCAGTACTTC
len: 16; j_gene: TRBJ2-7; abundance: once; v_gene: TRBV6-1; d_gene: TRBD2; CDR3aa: CASSEYPSGRAYEQYF; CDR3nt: TGTGCCAGCAGTGAATACCCTAGCGGGAGAGCCTACGAGCAGTACTTC
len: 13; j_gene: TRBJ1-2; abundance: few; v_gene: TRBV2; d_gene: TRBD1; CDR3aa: CASSVQTGGGYTF; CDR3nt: TGTGCCAGCAGTGTCCAGACAGGGGGCGGCTACACCTTC
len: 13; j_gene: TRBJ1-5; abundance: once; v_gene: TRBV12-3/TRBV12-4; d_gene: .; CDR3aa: CASSPMGNQPQHF; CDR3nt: TGTGCCAGCAGTCCAATGGGCAATCAGCCCCAGCATTTT
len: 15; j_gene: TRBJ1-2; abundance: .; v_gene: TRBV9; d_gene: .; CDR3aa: CASSVDMALPYGYTF; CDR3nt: TGTGCCAGCAGCGTAGATATGGCGCTCCCCTATGGCTACACCTTC
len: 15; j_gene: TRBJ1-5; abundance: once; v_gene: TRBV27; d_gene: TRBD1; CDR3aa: CASRYRGSSNQPQHF; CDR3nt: TGTGCCAGCAGATACAGGGGTAGTAGCAATCAGCCCCAGCATTTT
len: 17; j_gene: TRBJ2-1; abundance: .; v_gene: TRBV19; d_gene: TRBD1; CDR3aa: CASRGPKGGIRYNEQFF; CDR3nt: TGTGCCAGTAGGGGTCCTAAAGGGGGCATTAGGTACAATGAGCAGTTCTTC
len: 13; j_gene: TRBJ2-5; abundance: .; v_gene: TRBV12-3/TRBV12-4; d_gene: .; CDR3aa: CASSPSPYGTQYF; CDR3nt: TGTGCCAGCAGTCCTAGTCCTTATGGGACCCAGTACTTC
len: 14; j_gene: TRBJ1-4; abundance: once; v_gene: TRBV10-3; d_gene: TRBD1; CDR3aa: CAISPGQGGEKLFF; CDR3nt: TGTGCCATCAGTCCTGGACAGGGTGGTGAAAAACTGTTTTTT
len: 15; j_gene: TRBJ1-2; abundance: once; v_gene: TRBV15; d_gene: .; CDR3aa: CATSRANDWGEGYTF; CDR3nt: TGTGCCACCAGCAGAGCCAACGACTGGGGCGAAGGCTACACCTTC
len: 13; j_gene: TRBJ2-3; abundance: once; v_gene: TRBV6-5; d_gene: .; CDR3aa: CASSWTPRDTQYF; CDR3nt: TGTGCCAGCAGTTGGACTCCGAGAGATACGCAGTATTTT
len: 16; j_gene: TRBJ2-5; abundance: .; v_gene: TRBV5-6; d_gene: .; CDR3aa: CASSGATADYQETQYF; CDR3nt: TGTGCCAGCAGCGGCGCGACAGCCGACTACCAAGAGACCCAGTACTTC
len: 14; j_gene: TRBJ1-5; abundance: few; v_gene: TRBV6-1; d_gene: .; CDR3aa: CASSEWGFHQPQHF; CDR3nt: TGTGCCAGCAGTGAATGGGGTTTTCATCAGCCCCAGCATTTT
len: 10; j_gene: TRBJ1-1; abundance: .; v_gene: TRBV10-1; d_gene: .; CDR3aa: CASSEGGPFF; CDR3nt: TGCGCCAGCAGTGAGGGGGGGCCTTTCTTT
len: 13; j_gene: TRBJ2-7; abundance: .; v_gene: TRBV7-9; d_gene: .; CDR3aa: CASSPPNLGEQYF; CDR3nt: TGTGCCAGCAGCCCACCAAACTTAGGGGAGCAGTACTTC
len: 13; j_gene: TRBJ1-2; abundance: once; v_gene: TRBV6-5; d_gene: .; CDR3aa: CASKSGTAYGYTF; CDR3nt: TGTGCCAGCAAGAGCGGGACGGCCTATGGCTACACCTTC
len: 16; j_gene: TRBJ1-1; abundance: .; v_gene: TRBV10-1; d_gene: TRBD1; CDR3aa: CASSTGGARVGSEAFF; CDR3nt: TGCGCCAGCAGTACAGGGGGCGCGAGGGTCGGCTCTGAAGCTTTCTTT
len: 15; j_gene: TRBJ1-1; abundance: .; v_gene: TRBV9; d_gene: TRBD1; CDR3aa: CASSVLQGGNTEAFF; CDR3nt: TGTGCCAGCAGCGTCTTACAGGGGGGGAACACTGAAGCTTTCTTT
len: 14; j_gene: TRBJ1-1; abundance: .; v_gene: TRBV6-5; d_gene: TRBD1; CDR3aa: CASSLSQGDTEAFF; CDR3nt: TGTGCCAGCAGTTTGTCACAGGGGGACACTGAAGCTTTCTTT
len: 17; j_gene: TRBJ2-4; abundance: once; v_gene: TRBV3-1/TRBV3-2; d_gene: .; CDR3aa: CASSQEGSILAKNIQYF; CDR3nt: TGTGCCAGCAGCCAAGAGGGATCCATATTAGCCAAAAACATTCAGTACTTC
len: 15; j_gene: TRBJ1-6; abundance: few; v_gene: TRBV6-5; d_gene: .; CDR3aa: CASSYSLSDNSPLHF; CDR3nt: TGTGCCAGCAGTTATAGCCTATCGGATAATTCACCCCTCCACTTT
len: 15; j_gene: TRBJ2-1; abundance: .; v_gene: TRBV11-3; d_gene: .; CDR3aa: CASSSSGSSYNEQFF; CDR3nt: TGTGCCAGCAGCTCCTCTGGGAGCTCCTACAATGAGCAGTTCTTC
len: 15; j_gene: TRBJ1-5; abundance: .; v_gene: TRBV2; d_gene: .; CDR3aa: CASSERQYSNQPQHF; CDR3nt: TGTGCCAGCAGTGAACGACAGTATAGCAATCAGCCCCAGCATTTT
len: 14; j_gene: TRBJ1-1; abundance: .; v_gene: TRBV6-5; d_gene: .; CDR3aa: CASSYFEYSPEAFF; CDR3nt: TGTGCCAGCAGTTACTTTGAATATAGCCCTGAAGCTTTCTTT
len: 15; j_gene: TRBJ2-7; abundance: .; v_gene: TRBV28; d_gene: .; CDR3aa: CASSSVTSATYEQYF; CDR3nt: TGTGCCAGCAGTTCCGTGACATCGGCCACCTACGAGCAGTACTTC
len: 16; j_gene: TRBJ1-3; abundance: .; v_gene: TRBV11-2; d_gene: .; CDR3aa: CASSPRQLLSGNTIYF; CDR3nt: TGTGCCAGCAGCCCCAGACAGCTTCTCTCTGGAAACACCATATATTTT
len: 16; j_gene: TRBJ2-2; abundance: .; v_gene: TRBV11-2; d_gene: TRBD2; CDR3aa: CASSTFGLAGTGELFF; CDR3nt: TGTGCCAGCAGCACGTTCGGGCTAGCGGGCACCGGGGAGCTGTTTTTT
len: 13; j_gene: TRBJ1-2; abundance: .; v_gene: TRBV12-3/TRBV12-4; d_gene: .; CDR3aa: CASRSGIDYGYTF; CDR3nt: TGTGCCAGCAGGTCCGGGATTGACTATGGCTACACCTTC
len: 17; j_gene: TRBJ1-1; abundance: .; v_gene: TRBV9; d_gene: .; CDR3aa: CASSPNRKTYMNTEAFF; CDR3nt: TGTGCCAGCAGCCCAAACCGTAAGACATACATGAACACTGAAGCTTTCTTT
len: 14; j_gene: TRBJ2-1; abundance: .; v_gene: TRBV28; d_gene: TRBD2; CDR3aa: CASESSGSRNEQFF; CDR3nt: TGTGCCAGCGAATCTAGCGGGAGTCGGAATGAGCAGTTCTTC
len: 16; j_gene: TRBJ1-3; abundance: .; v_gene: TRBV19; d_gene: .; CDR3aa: CASSDRVPSGGNTIYF; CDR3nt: TGTGCCAGTAGTGACCGGGTCCCTTCGGGAGGAAACACCATATATTTT
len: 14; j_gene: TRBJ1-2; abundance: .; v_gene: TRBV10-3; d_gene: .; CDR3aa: CAISESEQGGGYTF; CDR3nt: TGTGCCATCAGTGAGTCTGAGCAGGGCGGTGGCTACACCTTC
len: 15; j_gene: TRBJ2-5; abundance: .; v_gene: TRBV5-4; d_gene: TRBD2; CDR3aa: CASSGGTSGQETQYF; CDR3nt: TGTGCCAGCAGCGGAGGGACTAGCGGGCAAGAGACCCAGTACTTC
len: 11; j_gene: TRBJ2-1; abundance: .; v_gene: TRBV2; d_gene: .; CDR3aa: CASSDSNEQFF; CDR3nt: TGTGCCAGCAGTGATTCCAATGAGCAGTTCTTC
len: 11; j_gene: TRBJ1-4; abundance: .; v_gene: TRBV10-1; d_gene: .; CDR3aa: CARDETKKLFF; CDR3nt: TGCGCCAGAGACGAGACGAAAAAACTGTTTTTT
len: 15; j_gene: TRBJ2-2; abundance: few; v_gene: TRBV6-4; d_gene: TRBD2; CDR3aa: CASSELAGDTGELFF; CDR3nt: TGTGCCAGCAGTGAACTAGCGGGGGACACCGGGGAGCTGTTTTTT
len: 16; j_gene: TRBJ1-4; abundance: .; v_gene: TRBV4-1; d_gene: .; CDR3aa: CASSQGSTAGGEKLFF; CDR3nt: TGCGCCAGCAGCCAAGGGTCGACGGCCGGGGGGGAAAAACTGTTTTTT
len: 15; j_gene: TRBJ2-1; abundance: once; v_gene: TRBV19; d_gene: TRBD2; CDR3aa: CASSSQAGGGDEQFF; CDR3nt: TGTGCCAGTAGTTCCCAAGCGGGAGGTGGGGATGAGCAGTTCTTC